Below are 22 T cell receptor beta chains sequenced from a single sample in a study of T-cell reconstitution after alpha-beta-depleted transplantation in children. Library preparation (for TCRbeta) was performed with unique molecular identifiers. In TCRdb, the PCR reads were re-called with MiXCR into one record per CDR3 protein. The table shows about 580,000 distinct CDR3 sequences, with 23% occurring only once. The material sequenced was PBMCs, mostly from graft donor cells, taken 360 days after TCRalphabeta/CD19-depleted stem cell transplant. The source of these receptors is a boy in the first two years of life who had a stem cell transplant for acute myeloid leukemia, so the T cells may come from the graft donor.

There are many counts of this clonotype. The chain couples TRBV12-3 or TRBV12-4 to TRBJ2-1; D might be TRBD2 (6 bases). Trimming stripped 7 bases from V and 3 bases from J, with 13 bases between. This CDR3 has 14 amino acids. Here the CDR3 DNA reads TGTGCCAGCATCGCGGGGTCGAGCTACAATGAGCAGTTCTTC. Amino acid sequence: CASIAGSSYNEQFF.

This clonotype came up a few times. This chain uses TRBV20-1 with TRBJ2-5, with 10 bases lining up with TRBD2. The V gene's germline CDR1 is DFQATT and CDR2 SNEGSKA (reference sequence). With V trimmed by 2 bases and J by 2 bases, 2 bases remained unmatched. This CDR3 contains 14 residues. In DNA, the CDR3 is TGCAGTGCTAGAACGGGACTAGCGCAAGAGACCCAGTACTTC. Protein sequence: CSARTGLAQETQYF.

This clonotype has only a few counts. V and J are TRBV15 and TRBJ2-7, with D tentatively TRBD1 (6 bases). Between the trimmed V and J ends, which lost 3 bases and 0 bases, there was a span of 9 bases. Germline CDR1 LNHNV, CDR2 YYDKDF (reference sequence). The CDR3 is made up of 14 amino acids. In DNA, the CDR3 is TGTGCCACCAGCAGGGACAGTAACTCCTACGAGCAGTACGTC. This encodes CATSRDSNSYEQYV.

The chain uses TRBV4-2 and TRBJ2-4, with 7 positions matching TRBD2. V shed 4 bases, J shed 8 bases, and the junction held 5 bases outside the gene matches. Germline loops: CDR1 LGHNA, CDR2 YNFKEQ. This CDR3 region has 13 residues. The DNA for the CDR3 is TGTGCCAGCAGCCGGGGGGGAGGGGACATTCAGTACTTC. Translated, it gives CASSRGGGDIQYF.

This clonotype came up many times. The V call is TRBV10-3, the J call TRBJ2-5; D is possibly TRBD2 (6 bases). This CDR3 is built from 15 residues. The germline V gene encodes CDR1 ENHRY and CDR2 SYGVKD. V dropped 0 bases and J dropped 9 bases, with 17 bases sitting between them. The CDR3: CAISESGGPQGAQYF. DNA of the CDR3: TGTGCCATCAGTGAGTCGGGGGGTCCTCAAGGGGCCCAGTACTTC.

This clonotype was recorded at least ten times. CDR3 loop: CASSKDGGATVNSTDTQYF. CDR3 bases: TGTGCCAGCAGCAAAGATGGGGGGGCAACGGTCAATAGCACAGATACGCAGTATTTT. This sequence joins TRBV21-1 and TRBJ2-3; the table's D call, TRBD1, has no DNA check behind it. TRBV21-1 is deemed a pseudogene. The CDR3 runs 19 residues.

This clonotype was seen more than once but under ten times. The V and J genes are TRBV10-3 and TRBJ1-1; D is unclear. The germline V gene encodes CDR1 ENHRY and CDR2 SYGVKD. Trimming took off 4 bases at V and 2 bases at J, with 5 bases between the two ends. This CDR3 comprises 12 residues. DNA of the CDR3: TGTGCCATCAGTGGACTAAACACTGAAGCTTTCTTT. Amino acids: CAISGLNTEAFF.

This clonotype was detected many times. This sequence joins TRBV11-2 and TRBJ1-2; tentatively, D is TRBD1 (5 bases). The CDR3 length is 13 residues. The germline V gene has CDR1 SGHAT and CDR2 FQNNGV. Trimming shortened V by 3 bases and J by 3 bases, and 8 bases separated the two germline ends. CDR3 sequence: CASSFGRDYGYTF. As DNA, the CDR3 is TGTGCCAGCAGCTTCGGCAGGGACTATGGCTACACCTTC.

The chain joins TRBV6-1 to TRBJ2-5, with D tentatively TRBD2 (6 bases). This CDR3 has 15 residues. V lost 7 bases to trimming and J lost 3 bases, with 18 bases between them. Germline values: CDR1 MNHNS, CDR2 SASEGT. The CDR3 loop reads CASKRLDVREETQYF. The CDR3 bases are TGTGCCAGCAAACGACTAGACGTAAGGGAAGAGACCCAGTACTTC.

V and J are TRBV5-1 and TRBJ2-3, with TRBD1 identical over 8 bases. V was clipped by 2 bases and J by 4 bases; unmatched bases: 6. CDR3 length: 15 residues. Germline CDR1 reads SGHRS; CDR2 reads YFSETQ. The CDR3 sequence: CASSFTGGPADTQYF. Here the CDR3 DNA reads TGCGCCAGCAGCTTCACAGGGGGTCCAGCAGATACGCAGTATTTT. The full variable domain, with the rest looked up from reference TRBV5-1 and TRBJ2-3, is KAGVTQTPRYLIKTRGQQVTLSCSPISGHRSVSWYQQTPGQGLQFLFEYFSETQRNKGNFPGRFSGRQFSNSRSEMNVSTLELGDSALYLCASSFTGGPADTQYFGPGTRLTVL.

This chain's CDR3 is CSAKNAGLSTDTQYF. The CDR3 region has the DNA TGCAGTGCTAAAAATGCGGGGCTCAGCACAGATACGCAGTATTTT. The V gene is TRBV20-1, the J gene TRBJ2-3; weak D call: TRBD2 (6 bases). The CDR3 consists of 15 residues. Germline V gives CDR1 DFQATT, CDR2 SNEGSKA (reference sequence). Trimming took off 4 bases at V and 0 bases at J, with 14 bases between the two ends.

V usage is TRBV3-1 and J usage is TRBJ2-7, with 9 bases lining up with TRBD1. V dropped 0 bases and J dropped 5; count of bases not matched to a gene: 5. The CDR3 totals 15 residues. Per germline, CDR1 LGHDT and CDR2 YNNKEL (reference sequence). CDR3 nucleotide sequence: TGTGCCAGCAGCCAAGATCACAGGGGGCTCCACGAGCAGTACTTC. Protein product: CASSQDHRGLHEQYF.

The table lists this clonotype with a few counts. The rearrangement joins TRBV7-2 to TRBJ2-1, with D unresolved. Germline CDR1 is SGHTA and CDR2 is FQGNSA. CDR3 size: 15 residues. Trimming removed 5 bases at V and 1 base at J, with 12 bases between. CDR3 sequence reads: CASSPPRASYNEQFF. The DNA of the CDR3 is TGTGCCAGCAGCCCCCCAAGAGCGTCCTACAATGAGCAGTTCTTC.

The chain uses TRBV20-1 and TRBJ1-1; TRBD1 matches 9 bases. With 3 bases clipped from V and 5 bases from J, the junction kept 10 bases outside the gene matches. Germline V lookup: CDR1 DFQATT, CDR2 SNEGSKA (reference sequence). The length of the CDR3 is 15 residues. The CDR3 spells CSASLQGAVLTEAFF. For the CDR3, the DNA is TGCAGTGCTAGCCTACAGGGGGCAGTGTTAACTGAAGCTTTCTTT.

The CDR3 loop reads CSARVSSQETQYF. CDR3 coding DNA: TGCAGTGCCCGTGTGTCAAGCCAAGAGACCCAGTACTTC. This sequence joins TRBV20-1 and TRBJ2-5, with D hard to call. The CDR3 totals 13 residues. Germline values: CDR1 DFQATT, CDR2 SNEGSKA (reference sequence). V was clipped by 6 bases and J by 1 base, with 12 bases between them.

The chain links TRBV7-8 to TRBJ2-4; perhaps TRBD1 as D (6 bases). V shed 1 base and J shed 1 base, with 17 bases lying between them. The CDR3 sequence is 18 residues long. Germline V gives CDR1 SGHVS, CDR2 FQNEAQ. This CDR3 reads CASSLEPWGPGAKNIQYF. CDR3 bases: TGTGCCAGCAGCTTAGAACCGTGGGGGCCGGGGGCCAAAAACATTCAGTACTTC.

This clonotype was observed a few times. CDR3 amino acids: CASSRDSLTSSLGEQFF. The CDR3 DNA reads as TGTGCCAGCAGCAGGGACTCCCTCACCTCCAGCTTGGGTGAGCAGTTCTTC. The V gene is TRBV6-5, the J gene TRBJ2-1, with D perhaps TRBD2 (6 bases). The germline V and J ends were trimmed by 6 bases and 9 bases, with 27 bases remaining between them. Germline assignment: CDR1 MNHEY and CDR2 SVGAGI. This CDR3 is built from 17 residues.

V is TRBV15 and J is TRBJ2-3; D is possibly TRBD1 (6 bases). There are 16 residues in the CDR3. CDR1 LNHNV and CDR2 YYDKDF come from the germline V gene (reference sequence). V lost 5 bases and J lost 3, with 18 bases in between. In nucleotides, the CDR3 is TGTGCCACCAGCTTCACACCGGGACAACCAACAGATACGCAGTATTTT. Protein product: CATSFTPGQPTDTQYF.

This clonotype was counted ten times or more. The rearrangement uses TRBV10-1 and TRBJ2-3; 9 bases fit TRBD1. J lost 1 base, V lost 1 base, and 6 bases had no gene match. Germline CDR1 and CDR2: WNHNN and SYGVQD (reference sequence). This CDR3 is 17 amino acids long. The DNA for the CDR3 is TGCGCCAGCAGTGAGTATGGTCGACAGGGGGGCACAGATACGCAGTATTTT. The encoded protein is CASSEYGRQGGTDTQYF.

The chain employs TRBV7-7 and TRBJ2-7; 9 bases match TRBD1. This CDR3 contains 22 residues. Germline values: CDR1 SSHAT, CDR2 FNYEAQ (reference sequence). The V and J ends lost 5 bases and 0 bases, in that order; junction bases with no gene match: 26. CDR3 bases: TGTGCCAGCAGCCGCAAGGGGGTGGGGGTCGGGACAGGGATAAAGAGCTCCTACGAGCAGTACGTC. Its protein product is CASSRKGVGVGTGIKSSYEQYV.

This clonotype was counted a few times. This chain joins TRBV7-6 and TRBJ1-4, with a weak D call TRBD1 (5 bases). The CDR3 spans 13 residues. With 7 bases removed from V and 8 bases from J, the gap between germline ends came to 14 bases. Germline lookup yields CDR1 SGHVS and CDR2 FNYEAQ. The CDR3 reads CASTGGTSEKLFF. As DNA, the CDR3 is TGTGCCAGCACCGGGGGGACTTCGGAAAAACTGTTTTTT.

This clonotype was observed many times. The V and J genes are TRBV10-3 and TRBJ2-3; D is uncertain. The CDR3 has 18 residues. With 0 bases removed from V and 5 bases from J, the gap between germline ends came to 21 bases. Germline V gives CDR1 ENHRY, CDR2 SYGVKD. CDR3 DNA: TGTGCCATCAGTGAGTCGAACGGAGCCGTTATTTTTCAAGATACGCAGTATTTT. This gives the protein CAISESNGAVIFQDTQYF.